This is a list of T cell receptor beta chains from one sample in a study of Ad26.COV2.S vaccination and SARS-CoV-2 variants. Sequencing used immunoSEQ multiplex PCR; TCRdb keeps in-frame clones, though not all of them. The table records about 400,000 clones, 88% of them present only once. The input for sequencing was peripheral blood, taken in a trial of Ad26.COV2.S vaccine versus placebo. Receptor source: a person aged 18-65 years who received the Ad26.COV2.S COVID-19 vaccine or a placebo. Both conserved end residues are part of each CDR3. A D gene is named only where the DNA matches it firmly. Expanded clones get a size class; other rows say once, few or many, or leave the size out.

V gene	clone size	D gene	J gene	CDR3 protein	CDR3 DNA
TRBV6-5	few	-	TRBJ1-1	CASSYPTGNTEAFF	TGTGCCAGCAGTTACCCCACGGGTAACACTGAAGCTTTCTTT
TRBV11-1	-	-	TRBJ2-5	CASSPRAQETQYF	TGTGCCAGCAGCCCCAGGGCTCAAGAGACCCAGTACTTC
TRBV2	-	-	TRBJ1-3	CASSEAGYSGNTIYF	TGTGCCAGCAGCGAGGCGGGATACTCTGGAAACACCATATATTTT
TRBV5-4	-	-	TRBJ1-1	CASSPDGLEAFF	TGTGCCAGCAGCCCGGACGGTCTTGAAGCTTTCTTT
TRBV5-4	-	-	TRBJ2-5	CASSLAPLETQYF	TGTGCCAGCAGCTTGGCCCCTTTGGAGACCCAGTACTTC
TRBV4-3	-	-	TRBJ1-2	CASSQVGRDRGYTF	TGCGCCAGCAGCCAAGTCGGCAGGGATCGCGGCTACACCTTC
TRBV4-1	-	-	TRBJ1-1	CASSSTNIGPNTEAFF	TGCGCCAGCAGCTCAACCAATATAGGACCCAACACTGAAGCTTTCTTT
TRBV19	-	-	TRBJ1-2	CASSNEMSYGYTF	TGTGCCAGTAGTAACGAGATGTCCTATGGCTACACCTTC
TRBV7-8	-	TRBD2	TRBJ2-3	CASSSPGTSANTQYF	TGTGCCAGCAGCTCCCCCGGGACTAGCGCAAATACGCAGTATTTT
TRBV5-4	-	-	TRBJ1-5	CASSPGRPDSNQPQHF	TGTGCCAGCAGCCCCGGTCGTCCCGATAGCAATCAGCCCCAGCATTTT
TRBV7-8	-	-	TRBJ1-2	CASSLEPGLNYGYTF	TGTGCCAGCAGCTTGGAACCGGGACTCAACTATGGCTACACCTTC
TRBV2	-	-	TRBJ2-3	CASVWGWRDTDTQYF	TGTGCCAGCGTTTGGGGCTGGCGGGACACAGATACGCAGTATTTT
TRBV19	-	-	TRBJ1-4	CASSWRQTPNEKLFF	TGTGCCAGTAGTTGGAGACAGACACCCAATGAAAAACTGTTTTTT
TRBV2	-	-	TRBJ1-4	CASSETGGETTNEKLFF	TGTGCCAGCAGTGAGACGGGGGGGGAAACAACTAATGAAAAACTGTTTTTT
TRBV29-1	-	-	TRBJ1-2	CSALSTVPTNYGYTF	TGCAGCGCCTTATCGACAGTCCCTACTAACTATGGCTACACCTTC
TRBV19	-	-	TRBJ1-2	CASRGTASYYGYTF	TGTGCCAGTAGAGGGACGGCCTCATACTATGGCTACACCTTC
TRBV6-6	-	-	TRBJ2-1	CASSYNGEWGNEQFF	TGTGCCAGCAGTTACAACGGAGAGTGGGGCAATGAGCAGTTCTTC
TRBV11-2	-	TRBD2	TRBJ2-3	CASSGWGLGELADTQYF	TGTGCCAGCAGCGGCTGGGGACTAGGCGAGTTGGCAGATACGCAGTATTTT
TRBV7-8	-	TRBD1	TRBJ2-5	CASSPTGQGGETQYF	TGTGCCAGCAGCCCGACCGGACAGGGGGGAGAGACCCAGTACTTC
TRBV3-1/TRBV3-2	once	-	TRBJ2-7	CASSQGVVGFPYEQYF	TGTGCCAGCAGCCAAGGAGTGGTCGGGTTCCCCTACGAGCAGTACTTC
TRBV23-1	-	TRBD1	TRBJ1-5	CASSQYGQGRIRNQPQHF	TGCGCCAGCAGTCAATACGGACAGGGCCGAATTCGGAATCAGCCCCAGCATTTT
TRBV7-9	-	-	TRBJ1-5	CASSLVGGNQPQHF	TGTGCCAGCAGCTTAGTCGGAGGCAATCAGCCCCAGCATTTT
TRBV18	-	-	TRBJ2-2	CASSPNTGQGNTGELFF	TGTGCCAGCTCACCAAATACCGGGCAGGGGAACACCGGGGAGCTGTTTTTT
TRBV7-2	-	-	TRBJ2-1	CASSFGRLNEQFF	TGTGCCAGCAGCTTTGGACGCCTCAATGAGCAGTTCTTC
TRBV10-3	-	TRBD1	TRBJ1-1	CAISRDRSTEAFF	TGTGCCATCAGCCGGGACAGGTCCACTGAAGCTTTCTTT
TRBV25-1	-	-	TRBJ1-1	CASTEIGPRGMRAFF	TGTGCCAGCACTGAGATAGGTCCCCGGGGCATGAGAGCTTTCTTT
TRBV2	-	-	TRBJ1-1	CASRVGPMNTEAFF	TGTGCCAGCAGGGTGGGGCCCATGAACACTGAAGCTTTCTTT
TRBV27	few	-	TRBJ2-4	CASSLRGLDKNIQYF	TGTGCCAGCAGTCTACGGGGGTTAGACAAAAACATTCAGTACTTC
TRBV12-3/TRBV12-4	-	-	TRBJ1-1	CASSFGGFSEAFF	TGTGCCAGCAGTTTTGGGGGCTTCTCTGAAGCTTTCTTT
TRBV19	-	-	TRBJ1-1	CASSPPYTEAFF	TGTGCCAGTAGTCCGCCGTACACTGAAGCTTTCTTT
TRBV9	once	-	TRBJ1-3	CASSAAGLATIYF	TGTGCCAGCAGTGCCGCAGGGTTGGCCACCATATATTTT
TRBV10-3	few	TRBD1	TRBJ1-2	CAISQGDGYTF	TGTGCCATCAGTCAGGGGGATGGCTACACCTTC
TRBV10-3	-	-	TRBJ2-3	CAISEFTDTQYF	TGTGCCATCAGTGAGTTCACAGATACGCAGTATTTT
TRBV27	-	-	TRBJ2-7	CASSYGVRYEQYF	TGTGCCAGCAGTTACGGGGTACGGTACGAGCAGTACTTC
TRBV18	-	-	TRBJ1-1	CASSSRTDMNTEAFF	TGTGCCAGCTCCTCCCGGACGGATATGAACACTGAAGCTTTCTTT
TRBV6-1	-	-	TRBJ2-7	CASSEVGSYEQYF	TGTGCCAGCAGTGAAGTTGGGTCCTACGAGCAGTACTTC
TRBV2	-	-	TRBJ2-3	CASRSTADTQYF	TGTGCCAGCCGGTCGACCGCAGATACGCAGTATTTT